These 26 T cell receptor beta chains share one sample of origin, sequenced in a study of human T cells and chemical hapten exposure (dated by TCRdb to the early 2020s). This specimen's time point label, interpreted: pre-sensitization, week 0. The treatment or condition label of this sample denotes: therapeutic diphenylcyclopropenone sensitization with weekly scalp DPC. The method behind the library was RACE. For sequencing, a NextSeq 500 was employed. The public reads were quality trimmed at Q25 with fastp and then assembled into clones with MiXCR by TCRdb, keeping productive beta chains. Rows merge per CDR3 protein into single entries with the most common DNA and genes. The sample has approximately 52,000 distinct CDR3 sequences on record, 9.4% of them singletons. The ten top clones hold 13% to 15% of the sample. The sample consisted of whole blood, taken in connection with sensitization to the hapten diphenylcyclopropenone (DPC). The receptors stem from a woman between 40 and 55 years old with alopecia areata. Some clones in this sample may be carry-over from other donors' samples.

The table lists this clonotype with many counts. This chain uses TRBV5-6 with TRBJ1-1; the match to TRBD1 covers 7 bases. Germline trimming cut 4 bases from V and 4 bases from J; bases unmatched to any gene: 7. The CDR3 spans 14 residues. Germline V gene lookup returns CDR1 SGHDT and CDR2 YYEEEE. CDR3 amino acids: CASSLQGGGTEAFF. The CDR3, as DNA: TGTGCCAGCAGCCTCCAGGGGGGGGGCACTGAAGCTTTCTTT.

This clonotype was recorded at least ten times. The CDR3 reads CASSTNFRIGPGNTIYF. The CDR3 DNA sequence: TGTGCCAGCAGCACCAACTTTCGGATTGGACCTGGAAACACCATATATTTT. V is TRBV21-1 and J is TRBJ1-3. TRBV21-1 is flagged as a pseudogene. CDR3 length: 17 amino acids.

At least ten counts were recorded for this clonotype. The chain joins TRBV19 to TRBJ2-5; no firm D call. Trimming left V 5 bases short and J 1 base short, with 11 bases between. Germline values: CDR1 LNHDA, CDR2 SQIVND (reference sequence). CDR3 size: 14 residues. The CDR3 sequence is CASSPPEPQETQYF. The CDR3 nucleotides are TGTGCCAGTAGTCCCCCTGAACCCCAAGAGACCCAGTACTTC.

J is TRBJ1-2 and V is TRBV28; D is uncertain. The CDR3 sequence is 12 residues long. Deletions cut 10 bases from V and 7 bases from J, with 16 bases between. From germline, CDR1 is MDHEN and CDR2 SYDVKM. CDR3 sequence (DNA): TGTGCCACCCACGGAGGACGAGGTGGCTACACCTTC. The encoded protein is CATHGGRGGYTF.

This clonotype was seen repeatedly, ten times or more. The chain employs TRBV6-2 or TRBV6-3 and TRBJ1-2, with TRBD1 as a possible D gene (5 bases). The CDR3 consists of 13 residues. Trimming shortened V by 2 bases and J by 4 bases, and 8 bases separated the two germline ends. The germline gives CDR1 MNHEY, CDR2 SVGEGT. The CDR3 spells CASSYGAGYGYTF. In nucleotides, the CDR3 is TGTGCCAGCAGTTACGGGGCAGGCTATGGCTACACCTTC.

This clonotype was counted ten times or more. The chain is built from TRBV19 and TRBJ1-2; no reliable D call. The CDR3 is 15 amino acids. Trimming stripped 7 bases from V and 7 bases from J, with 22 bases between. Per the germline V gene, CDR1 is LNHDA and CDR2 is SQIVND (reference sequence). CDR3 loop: CASTSAQFQSGGYTF. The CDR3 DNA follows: TGTGCCAGTACCTCCGCCCAATTTCAGTCCGGTGGCTACACCTTC.

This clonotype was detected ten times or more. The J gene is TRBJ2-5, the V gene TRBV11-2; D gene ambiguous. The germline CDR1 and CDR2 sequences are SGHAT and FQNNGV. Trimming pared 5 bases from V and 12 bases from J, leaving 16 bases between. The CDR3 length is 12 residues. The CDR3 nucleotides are TGTGCCAGCAGCCCTGGACCGCTTCAAGAGTACTTC. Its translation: CASSPGPLQEYF.

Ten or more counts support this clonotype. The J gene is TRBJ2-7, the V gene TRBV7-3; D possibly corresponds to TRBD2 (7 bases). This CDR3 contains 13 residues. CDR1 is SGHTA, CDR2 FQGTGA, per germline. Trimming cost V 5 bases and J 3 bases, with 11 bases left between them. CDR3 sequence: CASSRGAGYEQYF. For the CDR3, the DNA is TGTGCCAGCAGCCGGGGGGCGGGCTACGAGCAGTACTTC. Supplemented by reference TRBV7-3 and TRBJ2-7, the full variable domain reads GAGVSQTPSNKVTEKGKYVELRCDPISGHTALYWYRQSLGQGPEFLIYFQGTGAADDSGLPNDRFFAVRPEGSVSTLKIQRTERGDSAVYLCASSRGAGYEQYFGPGTRLTVT.

CDR3 in DNA: TGTGCCAGCAGCCTCGGGCGGTATAGCAATCAGCCCCAGCATTTT. Its translation is CASSLGRYSNQPQHF. The rearrangement uses TRBV6-5 and TRBJ1-5; unclear D gene. This CDR3 has 15 amino acids. V lost 6 bases to trimming and J lost 0 bases, with 12 bases between them. Germline-derived CDR1 and CDR2 are MNHEY and SVGAGI.

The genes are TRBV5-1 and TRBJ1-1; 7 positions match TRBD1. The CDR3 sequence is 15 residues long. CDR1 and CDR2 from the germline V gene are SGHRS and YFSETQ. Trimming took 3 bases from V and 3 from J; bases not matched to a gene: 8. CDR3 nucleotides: TGCGCCAGCAGCTCGCTTGGAGGGGGCGACACTGAAGCTTTCTTT. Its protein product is CASSSLGGGDTEAFF.

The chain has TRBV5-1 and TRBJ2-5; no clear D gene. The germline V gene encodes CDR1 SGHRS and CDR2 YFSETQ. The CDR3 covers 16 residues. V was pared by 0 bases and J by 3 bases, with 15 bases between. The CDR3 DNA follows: TGCGCCAGCAGCTTGGCGTCAGGTGGTATGAAAGAGACCCAGTACTTC. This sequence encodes CASSLASGGMKETQYF.

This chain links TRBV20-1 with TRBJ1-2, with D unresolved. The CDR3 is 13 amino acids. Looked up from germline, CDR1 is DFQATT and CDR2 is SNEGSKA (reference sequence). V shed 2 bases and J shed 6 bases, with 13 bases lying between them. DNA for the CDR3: TGCAGTGCTAGATTTCAGGCCGGAAATGGCTACACCTTC. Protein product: CSARFQAGNGYTF.

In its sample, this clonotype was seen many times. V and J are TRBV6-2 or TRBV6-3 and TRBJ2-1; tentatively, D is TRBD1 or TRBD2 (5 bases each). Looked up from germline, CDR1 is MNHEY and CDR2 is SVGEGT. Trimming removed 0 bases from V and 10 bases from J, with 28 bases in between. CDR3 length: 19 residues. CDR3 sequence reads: CASSYSRWTDSFFGQEQFF. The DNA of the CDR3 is TGTGCCAGCAGTTACTCGAGATGGACTGACAGCTTTTTCGGACAAGAGCAGTTCTTC.

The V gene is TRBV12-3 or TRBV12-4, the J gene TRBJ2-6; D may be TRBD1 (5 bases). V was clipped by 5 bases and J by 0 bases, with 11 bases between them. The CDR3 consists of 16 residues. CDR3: CASSPPDSSGANVLTF. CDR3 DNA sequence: TGTGCCAGCAGTCCTCCCGACAGCTCTGGGGCCAACGTCCTGACTTTC.

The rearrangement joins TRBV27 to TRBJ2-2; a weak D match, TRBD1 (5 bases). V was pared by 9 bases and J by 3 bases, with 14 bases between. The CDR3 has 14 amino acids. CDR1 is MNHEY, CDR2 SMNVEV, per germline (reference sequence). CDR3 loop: CASGSRGHTGELFF. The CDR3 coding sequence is TGTGCCAGTGGTTCAAGGGGCCACACCGGGGAGCTGTTTTTT.

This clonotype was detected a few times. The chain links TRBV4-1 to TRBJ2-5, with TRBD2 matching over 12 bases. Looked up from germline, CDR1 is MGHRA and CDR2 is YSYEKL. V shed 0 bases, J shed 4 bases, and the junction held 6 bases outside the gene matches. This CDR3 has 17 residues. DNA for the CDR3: TGCGCCAGCAGCCAAGACCTAGCGGGGGGGTTCGGAGAGACCCAGTACTTC. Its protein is CASSQDLAGGFGETQYF.

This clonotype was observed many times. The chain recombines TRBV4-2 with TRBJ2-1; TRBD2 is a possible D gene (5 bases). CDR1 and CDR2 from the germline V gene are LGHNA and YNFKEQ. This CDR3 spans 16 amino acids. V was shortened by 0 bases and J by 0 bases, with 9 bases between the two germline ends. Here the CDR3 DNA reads TGTGCCAGCAGCCAAGATGGAACTAGCTCCTACAATGAGCAGTTCTTC. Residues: CASSQDGTSSYNEQFF.

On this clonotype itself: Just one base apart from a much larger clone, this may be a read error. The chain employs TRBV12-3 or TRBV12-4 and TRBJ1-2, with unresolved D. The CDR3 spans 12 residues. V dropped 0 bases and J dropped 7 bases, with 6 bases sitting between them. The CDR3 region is CASSLARTGYTF. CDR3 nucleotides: TGTGCCAGCAGTTTAGCGCGAACTGGCTACACCTTC.

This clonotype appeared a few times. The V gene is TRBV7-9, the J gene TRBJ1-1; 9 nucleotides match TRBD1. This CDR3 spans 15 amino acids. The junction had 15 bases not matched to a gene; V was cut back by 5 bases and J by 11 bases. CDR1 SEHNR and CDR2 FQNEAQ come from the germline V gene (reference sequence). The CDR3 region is CASSAMDRGDYNAFF. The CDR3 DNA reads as TGTGCCAGCAGCGCCATGGACAGGGGCGATTACAATGCTTTCTTT.

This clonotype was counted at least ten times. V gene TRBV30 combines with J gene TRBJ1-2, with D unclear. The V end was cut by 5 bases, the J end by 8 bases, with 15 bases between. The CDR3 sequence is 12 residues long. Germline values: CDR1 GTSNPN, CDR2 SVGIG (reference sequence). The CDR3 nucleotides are TGTGCCTGGTTCAGGTTGACGGTCGGCTACACCTTC. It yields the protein CAWFRLTVGYTF.

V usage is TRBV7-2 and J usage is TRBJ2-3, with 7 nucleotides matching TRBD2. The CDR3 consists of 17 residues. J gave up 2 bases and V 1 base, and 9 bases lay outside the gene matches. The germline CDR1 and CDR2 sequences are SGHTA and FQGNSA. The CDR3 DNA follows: TGTGCCAGCAGCTTAGAGCCTCTAGCGGTATCCACAGATACGCAGTATTTT. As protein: CASSLEPLAVSTDTQYF. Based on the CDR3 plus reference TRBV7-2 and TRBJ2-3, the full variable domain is GAGVSQSPSNKVTEKGKDVELRCDPISGHTALYWYRQSLGQGLEFLIYFQGNSAPDKSGLPSDRFSAERTGGSVSTLTIQRTQQEDSAVYLCASSLEPLAVSTDTQYFGPGTRLTVL.

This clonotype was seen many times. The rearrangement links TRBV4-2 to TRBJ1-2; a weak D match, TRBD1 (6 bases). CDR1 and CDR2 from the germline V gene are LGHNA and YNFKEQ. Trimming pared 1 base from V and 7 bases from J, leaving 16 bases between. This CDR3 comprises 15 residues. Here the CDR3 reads CASSQVDQGHGGYTF. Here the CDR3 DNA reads TGTGCCAGCAGCCAAGTCGATCAGGGGCATGGTGGCTACACCTTC.

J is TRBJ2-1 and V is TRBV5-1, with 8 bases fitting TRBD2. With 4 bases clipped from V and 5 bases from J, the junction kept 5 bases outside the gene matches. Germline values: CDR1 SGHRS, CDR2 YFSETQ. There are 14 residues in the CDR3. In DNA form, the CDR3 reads TGCGCCAGCAGCCCGGGACTAGGTGACAATGAGCAGTTCTTC. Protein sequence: CASSPGLGDNEQFF.

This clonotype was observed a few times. The CDR3 loop reads CASSRPDRTNYGYTF. CDR3 nucleotides: TGTGCCAGCAGTCGTCCGGACAGAACTAACTATGGCTACACCTTC. This chain links TRBV12-3 or TRBV12-4 with TRBJ1-2, with a tentative D call TRBD1 (6 bases). The CDR3 consists of 15 residues. The V end lost 5 bases, the J end lost 0 bases, and 13 bases lay between the germline ends.

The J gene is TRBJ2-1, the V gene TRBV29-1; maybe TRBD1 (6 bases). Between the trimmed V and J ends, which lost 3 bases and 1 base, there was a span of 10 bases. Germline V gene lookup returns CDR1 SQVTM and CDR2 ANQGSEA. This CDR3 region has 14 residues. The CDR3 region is CSVEGQMSYNEQFF. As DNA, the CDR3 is TGCAGCGTTGAGGGACAAATGTCCTACAATGAGCAGTTCTTC.

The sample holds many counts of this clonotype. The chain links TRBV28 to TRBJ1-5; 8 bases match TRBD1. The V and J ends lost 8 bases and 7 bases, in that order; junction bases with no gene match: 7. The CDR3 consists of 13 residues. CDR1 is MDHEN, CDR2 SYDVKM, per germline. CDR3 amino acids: CASWGAGGQPQHF. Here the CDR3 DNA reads TGTGCCAGCTGGGGGGCAGGGGGCCAGCCCCAGCATTTT.